This TCR beta chain was captured by sequencing in a study of metastatic and nonmetastatic thyroid tumors. Study-wide context: Where malignant and benign thyroid patients were concerned, repertoires were compared across blood and tumor or nodule tissue. Study results and limitations: A significant increase in TCR beta diversity was reportedly seen in malignant thyroid tumors relative to benign nodules, in blood and tumor.

Prior to thyroid surgery, none of the patients had received any treatment. In this sample, this clone turned up many times. As yet, its antigen is unknown. Per the original data handling: For papillary thyroid cancer, a distant-metastasis classifier was constructed from CDR3 differences observed across clinicopathological groups. TCRdb re-analyzed the PCR reads through MiXCR. TCRdb, not the original authors, processed these V and J calls. The table lists over 15,000 clones, about a quarter of them singletons. This TCR came from a female donor with papillary thyroid cancer or a benign thyroid nodule (not recorded which). Some clones in this sample may be carry-over from other donors' samples. The material sequenced was tumor tissue.

The CDR3 loop reads CASSLVGRDWRETQYF. The DNA for the CDR3 is TGTGCCAGCAGCTTAGTAGGCCGGGACTGGAGGGAGACCCAGTACTTC. The chain is built from TRBV7-2 and TRBJ2-5, with D possibly TRBD2 on 6 matching bases. The ends were cut back, 1 base at V and 5 bases at J, with 17 bases in the middle. This CDR3 spans 16 amino acids. Looked up from germline, CDR1 is SGHTA and CDR2 is FQGNSA.